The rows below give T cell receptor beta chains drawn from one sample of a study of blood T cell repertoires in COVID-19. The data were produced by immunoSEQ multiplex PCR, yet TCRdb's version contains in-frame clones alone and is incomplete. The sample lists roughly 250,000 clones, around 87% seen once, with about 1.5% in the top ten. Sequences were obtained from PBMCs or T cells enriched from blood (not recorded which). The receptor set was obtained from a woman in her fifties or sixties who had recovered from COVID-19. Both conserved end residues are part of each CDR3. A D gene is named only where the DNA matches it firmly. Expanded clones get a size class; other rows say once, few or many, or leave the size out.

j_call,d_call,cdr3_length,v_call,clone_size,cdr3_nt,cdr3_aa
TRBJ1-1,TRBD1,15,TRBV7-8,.,TGTGCCAGCAGCCCAAAGACAGGGGGAGACACTGAAGCTTTCTTT,CASSPKTGGDTEAFF
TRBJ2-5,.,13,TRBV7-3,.,TGTGCCAGCAGCTTTTCTAGAGTAGAGACCCAGTACTTC,CASSFSRVETQYF
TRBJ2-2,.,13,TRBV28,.,TGTGCCAGCAGTCCCCCGGGGTACCGGGAGCTGTTTTTT,CASSPPGYRELFF
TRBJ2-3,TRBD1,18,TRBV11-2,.,TGTGCCAGCAGCCGACTTATCGGGACAGGGAGATCCACAGATACGCAGTATTTT,CASSRLIGTGRSTDTQYF
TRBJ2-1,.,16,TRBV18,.,TGTGCCAGCTCACCAGTATTCGGAGACCGCTACAATGAGCAGTTCTTC,CASSPVFGDRYNEQFF
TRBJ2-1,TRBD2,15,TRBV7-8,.,TGTGCCTGCACTAGCGGGAGGGCCCGCTACAATGAGCAGTTCTTC,CACTSGRARYNEQFF
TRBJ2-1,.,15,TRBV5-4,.,TGTGCCAGCAGCTTGGAGGCTAGCGCATACAATGAGCAGTTCTTC,CASSLEASAYNEQFF
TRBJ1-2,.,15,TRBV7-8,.,TGTGCCAGCAGCTTAAGGGGAAGCGCTAACTATGGCTACACCTTC,CASSLRGSANYGYTF
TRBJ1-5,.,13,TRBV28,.,TGTGCCAGCAGTTCCCCTAGTGGTCAGCCCCAGCATTTT,CASSSPSGQPQHF
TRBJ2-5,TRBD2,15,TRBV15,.,TGTGCCACCAGCCCGTTGGGAGCGGGAGAAGAGACCCAGTACTTC,CATSPLGAGEETQYF
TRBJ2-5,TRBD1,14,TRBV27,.,TGTGCCAGCAGTACGGGACAGGGGAGAGAGACCCAGTACTTC,CASSTGQGRETQYF
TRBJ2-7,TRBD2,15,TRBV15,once,TGTGCCACCAGCAGAGAGGGGGACTACAGCTACGAGCAGTACTTC,CATSREGDYSYEQYF
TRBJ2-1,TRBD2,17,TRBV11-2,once,TGTGCCAGCAGCCCCAGACCGACGGCTAGCGGGAGCAATGAGCAGTTCTTC,CASSPRPTASGSNEQFF
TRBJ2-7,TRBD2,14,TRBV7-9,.,TGTGCCAGCAGCCCTGGACTAGCGGGAGGTGAGCAGTACTTC,CASSPGLAGGEQYF
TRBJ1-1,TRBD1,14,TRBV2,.,TGTGCCAGCACTCTGACAGGGTCGGGCACTGAAGCTTTCTTT,CASTLTGSGTEAFF
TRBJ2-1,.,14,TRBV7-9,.,TGTGCCAGCAGCCTAAACGGGAGAACGAATGAGCAGTTCTTC,CASSLNGRTNEQFF
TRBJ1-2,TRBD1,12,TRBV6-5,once,TGTGCCAGCACCACAGGGGGCGATGGCTACACCTTC,CASTTGGDGYTF
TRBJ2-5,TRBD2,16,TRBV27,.,TGTGCCAGCAGACCACTAGCGGGAGGGCCGGCAGAGACCCAGTACTTC,CASRPLAGGPAETQYF
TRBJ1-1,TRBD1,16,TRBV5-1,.,TGCGCCAGCAGCTCACGGCCCGGGACAGTGAACACTGAAGCTTTCTTT,CASSSRPGTVNTEAFF
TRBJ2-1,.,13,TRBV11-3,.,TGTGCCAGCAGCTTTCGCAGCTACAATGAGCAGTTCTTC,CASSFRSYNEQFF
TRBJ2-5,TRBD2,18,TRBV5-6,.,TGTGCCAGCAGCTTGTTACTAGCGGGAGACAATCTTAGGGAGACCCAGTACTTC,CASSLLLAGDNLRETQYF
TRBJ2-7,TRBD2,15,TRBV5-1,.,TGCGCCAGCAGGCCGGGGGGGACCAAAGTCTACGAGCAGTACTTC,CASRPGGTKVYEQYF
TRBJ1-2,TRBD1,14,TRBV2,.,TGTGCCAGCAGTGGGACAGGGGGCACCTATGGCTACACCTTC,CASSGTGGTYGYTF
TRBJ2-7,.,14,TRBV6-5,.,TGTGCCAGCAGTCCCCTAGAGCGGATGGGAGAGCAGTACTTC,CASSPLERMGEQYF
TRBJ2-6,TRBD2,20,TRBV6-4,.,TGTGCCAGCAGTGCAAGTGGACTAGCGGGAGATAATTCTGGGGCCAACGTCCTGACTTTC,CASSASGLAGDNSGANVLTF
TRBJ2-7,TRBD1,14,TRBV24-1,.,TGTGCCACCCAACCGGGACAGGGGGCGGTCGAGCAGTACTTC,CATQPGQGAVEQYF
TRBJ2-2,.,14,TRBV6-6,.,TGTGCCAGCAGTTACTCAGAGAGCACCGGGGAGCTGTTTTTT,CASSYSESTGELFF
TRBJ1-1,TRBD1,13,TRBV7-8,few,TGTGCCAGCAGCCGGACAGGGAACACTGAAGCTTTCTTT,CASSRTGNTEAFF
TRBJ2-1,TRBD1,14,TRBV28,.,TGTGCCAGCAGTTTGAGGGGGCGCAACCATGAGCAGTTCTTC,CASSLRGRNHEQFF
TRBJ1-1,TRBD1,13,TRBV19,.,TGTGCCAGTAGTTGGGACAGATACACTGAAGCTTTCTTT,CASSWDRYTEAFF
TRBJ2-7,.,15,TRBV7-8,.,TGTGCCAGCAGCCGAGGGGGGGTCGGTCCATACGAGCAGTACTTC,CASSRGGVGPYEQYF
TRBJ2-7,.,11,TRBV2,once,TGTGCCAGCAAGAGGGCATGGGAGCAGTACTTC,CASKRAWEQYF
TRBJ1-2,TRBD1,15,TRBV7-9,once,TGTGCCAGCAGCCAGCCAGGACAGGGCCTTTGGGGCTACACCTTC,CASSQPGQGLWGYTF
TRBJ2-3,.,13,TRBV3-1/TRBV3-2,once,TGTGCCAGCAGCAGCCGGGACACTCATACGCAGTATTTT,CASSSRDTHTQYF
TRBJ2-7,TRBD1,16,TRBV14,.,TGTGCCAGCAGCCACCTTTTATCAACGGGACAGAACGAGCAGTACTTC,CASSHLLSTGQNEQYF
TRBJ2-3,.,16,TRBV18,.,TGTGCCAGCTCACCAACGGTCGGTGCTAGCACAGATACGCAGTATTTT,CASSPTVGASTDTQYF
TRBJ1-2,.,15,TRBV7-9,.,TGTGCCAGCAGCTTAGAGACAGCCGCGAAGTATGGCTACACCTTC,CASSLETAAKYGYTF
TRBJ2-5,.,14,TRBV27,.,TGTGCCAGCAGGGCCCTGGACATCCAAGAGACCCAGTACTTC,CASRALDIQETQYF
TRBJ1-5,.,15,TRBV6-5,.,TGTGCCAGCAGTCCCGGGAGCGAGGGCGTTCAGCCCCAGCATTTT,CASSPGSEGVQPQHF
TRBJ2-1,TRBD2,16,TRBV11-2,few,TGTGCCAGCAGGGGGACTAGCGGGAGGAGTGGCAATGAGCAGTTCTTC,CASRGTSGRSGNEQFF
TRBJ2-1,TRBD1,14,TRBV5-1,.,TGCGCCAGCAGCCTGGGACAGGTTTACAATGAGCAGTTCTTC,CASSLGQVYNEQFF
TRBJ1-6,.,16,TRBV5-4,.,TGTGCCAGCAGCTTGGCACGGACAGTTGATAATTCACCCCTCCACTTT,CASSLARTVDNSPLHF
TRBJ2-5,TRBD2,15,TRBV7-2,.,TGTGCCAGCAGCGCTGGCGGGAGACTAGGGGAGACCCAGTACTTC,CASSAGGRLGETQYF
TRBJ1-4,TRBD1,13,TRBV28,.,TGTGCCAGCAGCCAACCGACAGGGGGAAAACTGTTTTTT,CASSQPTGGKLFF
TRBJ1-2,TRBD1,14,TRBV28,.,TGTGCCAGCATTGAGGGACAGGGGTACTATGGCTACACCTTC,CASIEGQGYYGYTF
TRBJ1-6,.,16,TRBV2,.,TGTGCCAGCACTCTTCAAACAGGGTCGTTCGGTTCACCCCTCCACTTT,CASTLQTGSFGSPLHF
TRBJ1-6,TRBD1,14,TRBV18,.,TGTGCCAGCTCACCCGGACAGGGATTGTCACCCCTCCACTTT,CASSPGQGLSPLHF
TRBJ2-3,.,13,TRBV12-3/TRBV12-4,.,TGTGCCAGCAGAGAACTAGTCACAGATACGCAGTATTTT,CASRELVTDTQYF
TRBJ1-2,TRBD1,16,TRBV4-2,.,TGTGCCAGCAGCCAAGACGAACAGGGGGCCTTATATGGCTACACCTTC,CASSQDEQGALYGYTF
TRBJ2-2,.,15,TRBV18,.,TGTGCCAGCTCATTCAGCAGGGGTGCGGCCGGGGAGCTGTTTTTT,CASSFSRGAAGELFF
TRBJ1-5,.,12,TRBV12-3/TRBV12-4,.,TGTGCCAGCAGTTTGATGGAGCAGCCCCAGCATTTT,CASSLMEQPQHF
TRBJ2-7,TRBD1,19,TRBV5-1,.,TGCGCCAGCAGCTCCACCGGGACAGGGTCGCCGGCGGGGCCATACGAGCAGTACTTC,CASSSTGTGSPAGPYEQYF
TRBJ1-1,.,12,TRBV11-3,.,TGTGCCAGCAGCTCAGGCAACACTGAAGCTTTCTTT,CASSSGNTEAFF
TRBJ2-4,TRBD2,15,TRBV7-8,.,TGTGCCAGCAGCTTACTCCCGGGGGAGGGAAACATTCAGTACTTC,CASSLLPGEGNIQYF
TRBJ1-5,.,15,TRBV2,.,TGTGCCAGCAGTGCCGATGTAGGGGTCAATCAGCCCCAGCATTTT,CASSADVGVNQPQHF
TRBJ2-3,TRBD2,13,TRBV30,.,TGTGCCTGGAGTGGGGCGGGAGGTGATACGCAGTATTTT,CAWSGAGGDTQYF
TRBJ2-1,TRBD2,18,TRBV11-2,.,TGTGCCAGCAGCTATGGGACTAGCGGGAGGGCCTCCTACAATGAGCAGTTCTTC,CASSYGTSGRASYNEQFF
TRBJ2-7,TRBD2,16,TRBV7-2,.,TGTGCCAGCATTCCCGAAGAGGGACTACCAGGCTACGAGCAGTACTTC,CASIPEEGLPGYEQYF
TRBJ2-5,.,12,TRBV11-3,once,TGTGCCAGCAGCCAGGGGGGAGAGACCCAGTACTTC,CASSQGGETQYF